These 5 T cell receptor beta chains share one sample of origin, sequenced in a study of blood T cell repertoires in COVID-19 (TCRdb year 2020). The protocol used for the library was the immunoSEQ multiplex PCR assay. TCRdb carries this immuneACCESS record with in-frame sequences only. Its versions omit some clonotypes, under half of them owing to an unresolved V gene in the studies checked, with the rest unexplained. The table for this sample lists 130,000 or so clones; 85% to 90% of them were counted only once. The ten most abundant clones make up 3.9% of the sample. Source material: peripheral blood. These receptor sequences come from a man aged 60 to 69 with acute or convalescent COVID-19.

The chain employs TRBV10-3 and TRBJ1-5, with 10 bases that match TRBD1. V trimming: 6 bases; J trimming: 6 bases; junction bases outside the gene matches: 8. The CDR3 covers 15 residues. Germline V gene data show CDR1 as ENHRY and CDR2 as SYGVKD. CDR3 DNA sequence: TGTGCCATCAGGGCCGGGACAGGGGAGGGTCAGCCCCAGCATTTT. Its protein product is CAIRAGTGEGQPQHF.

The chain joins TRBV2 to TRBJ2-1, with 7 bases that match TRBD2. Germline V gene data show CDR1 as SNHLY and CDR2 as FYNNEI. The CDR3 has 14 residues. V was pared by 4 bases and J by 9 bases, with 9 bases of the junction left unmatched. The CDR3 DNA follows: TGTGCCAGCAGTGGGGCTAGTGCTAGCGGTGAGCAGTTCTTC. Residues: CASSGASASGEQFF.

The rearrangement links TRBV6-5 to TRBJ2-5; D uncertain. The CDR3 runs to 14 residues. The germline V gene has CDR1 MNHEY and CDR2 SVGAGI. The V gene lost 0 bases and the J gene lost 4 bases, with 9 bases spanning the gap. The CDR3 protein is CASSYSEQRETQYF. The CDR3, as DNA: TGTGCCAGCAGTTACTCTGAACAGAGAGAGACCCAGTACTTC.

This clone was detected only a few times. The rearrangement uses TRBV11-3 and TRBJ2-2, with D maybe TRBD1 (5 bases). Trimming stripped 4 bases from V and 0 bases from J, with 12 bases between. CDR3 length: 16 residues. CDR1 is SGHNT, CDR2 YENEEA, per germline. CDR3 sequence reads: CASSSISDTNTGELFF. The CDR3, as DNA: TGTGCCAGCAGCTCAATCTCGGACACGAACACCGGGGAGCTGTTTTTT.

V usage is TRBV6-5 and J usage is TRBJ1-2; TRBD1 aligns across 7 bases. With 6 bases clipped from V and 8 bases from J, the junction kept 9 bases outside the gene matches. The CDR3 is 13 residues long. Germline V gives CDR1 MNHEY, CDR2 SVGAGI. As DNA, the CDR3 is TGTGCCAGCAGACCCACAGGGGTTGAAGGCTACACCTTC. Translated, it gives CASRPTGVEGYTF.